Below, 18 T cell receptor beta chains from the same sample are listed, as sequenced in a study of T cell responses to AZD1222 COVID-19 vaccine. Sequencing used immunoSEQ multiplex PCR; TCRdb keeps in-frame clones, though not all of them. The repertoire consists of tens of thousands of clones, with roughly 90% occurring once and the leading ten covering 7.5% to 9%. The sample here was peripheral blood, taken on day 0 of AZD1222 vaccination. The receptors shown here come from an adult in good health.

The chain is built from TRBV11-2 and TRBJ2-1; D unclear. This CDR3 spans 14 amino acids. Germline assignment: CDR1 SGHAT and CDR2 FQNNGV. The ends were cut back, 3 bases at V and 0 bases at J, with 6 bases in the middle. The CDR3 reads CASSLVASYNEQFF. In nucleotides, the CDR3 is TGTGCCAGCAGCTTGGTAGCCTCCTACAATGAGCAGTTCTTC. Full variable domain (remainder filled in from reference TRBV11-2 and TRBJ2-1): EAGVAQSPRYKIIEKRQSVAFWCNPISGHATLYWYQQILGQGPKLLIQFQNNGVVDDSQLPKDRFSAERLKGVDSTLKIQPAKLEDSAVYLCASSLVASYNEQFFGPGTRLTVL.

V is TRBV7-9 and J is TRBJ2-2; D not resolved. V was trimmed by 7 bases and J by 5 bases, leaving 11 bases between them. This CDR3 region has 13 residues. Germline CDR1 is SEHNR and CDR2 is FQNEAQ (reference sequence). CDR3 DNA: TGTGCCAGCACATTCCTCAGGACCGGGGAGCTGTTTTTT. Its translation: CASTFLRTGELFF.

The chain is built from TRBV30 and TRBJ1-4, with TRBD1 as a possible D gene (5 bases). The CDR3 runs 15 residues. Trimming removed 2 bases from V and 0 bases from J, with 10 bases in between. From germline, CDR1 is GTSNPN and CDR2 SVGIG (reference sequence). The CDR3 nucleotides are TGTGCCTGGAGTCGAACAGGTGCAACTAATGAAAAACTGTTTTTT. Residues: CAWSRTGATNEKLFF.

This sequence joins TRBV30 and TRBJ2-7, with D perhaps assigned TRBD1 or TRBD2 (5 bases each). Trimming cost V 4 bases and J 7 bases, with 20 bases left between them. CDR1 and CDR2 (germline): GTSNPN, SVGIG (reference sequence). This CDR3 has 14 residues. The CDR3 region has the DNA TGTGCCTGGACAGCCGGGACCTACCCCTTAGAGCAGTACTTC. Translation: CAWTAGTYPLEQYF.

The chain carries TRBV28 and TRBJ1-1, with D perhaps TRBD1 (6 bases). CDR1 is MDHEN, CDR2 SYDVKM, per germline. Trimming took 3 bases from V and 1 from J, leaving 9 bases between them. CDR3 length equals 14 residues. CDR3 region: CASSLGGENTEAFF. CDR3 coding DNA: TGTGCCAGCAGTTTGGGGGGCGAGAACACTGAAGCTTTCTTT. Together with reference TRBV28 and TRBJ1-1, the CDR3 gives the full variable domain: DVKVTQSSRYLVKRTGEKVFLECVQDMDHENMFWYRQDPGLGLRLIYFSYDVKMKEKGDIPEGYSVSREKKERFSLILESASTNQTSMYLCASSLGGENTEAFFGQGTRLTVV.

Only a few counts were recorded for this clone. V and J are TRBV6-4 and TRBJ2-5; 7 bases line up with TRBD2. CDR3 size: 14 residues. The V segment lost 7 bases and the J segment 2 bases; nucleotides outside the gene matches: 7. The germline V gene has CDR1 MRHNA and CDR2 SNTAGT. The CDR3 sequence: CASIAGEKQETQYF. The CDR3 DNA sequence: TGTGCCAGCATTGCGGGAGAGAAGCAAGAGACCCAGTACTTC.

The chain combines TRBV5-1 with TRBJ2-7; perhaps TRBD2 as D (6 bases). With 0 bases removed from V and 4 bases from J, the gap between germline ends came to 11 bases. Germline CDR1 is SGHRS and CDR2 is YFSETQ. The CDR3 runs to 14 residues. The CDR3 bases are TGCGCCAGCAGCTTGGGTGCGGGGCGGTACGAGCAGTACTTC. As protein: CASSLGAGRYEQYF.

V is TRBV3-1 (or the pseudogene TRBV3-2) and J is TRBJ1-1, with TRBD1 matching 7 bases. Germline lookup yields CDR1 LGHDT and CDR2 YNNKEL (reference sequence). V shed 3 bases, J shed 0 bases, and the junction held 4 bases outside the gene matches. This CDR3 spans 15 amino acids. CDR3 in amino acids: CASSHAGTVNTEAFF. The CDR3 DNA sequence: TGTGCCAGCAGCCATGCCGGGACAGTGAACACTGAAGCTTTCTTT.

The gene calls are TRBV25-1 and TRBJ1-6; 8 nucleotides line up with TRBD1. CDR1 MGHDK and CDR2 SYGVNS come from the germline V gene. The CDR3 runs to 14 residues. The trim removed 5 bases at V and 7 bases at J, leaving 4 bases unmatched. CDR3 sequence: CASSRDRLNSPLHF. The CDR3 DNA follows: TGTGCCAGCAGTCGGGACAGGTTAAATTCACCCCTCCACTTT.

This chain links TRBV11-3 with TRBJ2-1; the match to TRBD2 covers 8 bases. Losses at the gene ends were 5 bases for V and 0 bases for J; bases not matched to a gene: 3. This CDR3 has 15 amino acids. From germline, CDR1 is SGHNT and CDR2 YENEEA. CDR3 residues: CASSKSGSSYNEQFF. CDR3 bases: TGTGCCAGCAGCAAAAGCGGGAGCTCCTACAATGAGCAGTTCTTC.

The chain has TRBV7-2 and TRBJ1-6; 9 nucleotides line up with TRBD1. The CDR3 consists of 14 residues. Losses at the gene ends were 6 bases for V and 7 bases for J; bases not matched to a gene: 4. CDR1 and CDR2 (germline): SGHTA, FQGNSA. CDR3 in amino acids: CASRQGAQNSPLHF. CDR3 bases: TGTGCCAGCAGACAGGGGGCACAAAATTCACCCCTCCACTTT.

V gene TRBV25-1 combines with J gene TRBJ1-1; D possibly corresponds to TRBD1 (5 bases). The germline CDR1 and CDR2 sequences are MGHDK and SYGVNS. This CDR3 has 13 residues. V lost 4 bases, J lost 7 bases, and 13 bases lay in between. Here the CDR3 reads CASSGPGHREAFF. Written as DNA, the CDR3 is TGTGCCAGCAGTGGCCCCGGACACCGTGAAGCTTTCTTT.

The chain uses TRBV19 and TRBJ1-4; D is undetermined. V gave up 2 bases and J gave up 3 bases, with 13 bases separating them. The CDR3 has 16 residues. The germline CDR1 and CDR2 sequences are LNHDA and SQIVND (reference sequence). The CDR3 reads CASSILRGLANEKLFF. The CDR3 nucleotides read TGTGCCAGTAGTATATTAAGAGGTCTGGCTAATGAAAAACTGTTTTTT. The whole variable domain, filled in from reference TRBV19 and TRBJ1-4, reads DGGITQSPKYLFRKEGQNVTLSCEQNLNHDAMYWYRQDPGQGLRLIYYSQIVNDFQKGDIAEGYSVSREKKESFPLTVTSAQKNPTAFYLCASSILRGLANEKLFFGSGTQLSVL.

This clone appeared once. The chain combines TRBV29-1 with TRBJ2-2; 8 bases match TRBD2. The V and J ends lost 4 bases and 7 bases, in that order; junction bases with no gene match: 5. The germline CDR1 and CDR2 sequences are SQVTM and ANQGSEA. This CDR3 is built from 13 residues. As DNA, the CDR3 is TGCAGCGTTGGGCTAGCGGGTCACGGGGAGCTGTTTTTT. Protein sequence: CSVGLAGHGELFF.

This rearrangement joins TRBV30 to TRBJ2-1, with D possibly called TRBD1 or TRBD2 (5 bases each). CDR1 and CDR2 from the germline V gene are GTSNPN and SVGIG (reference sequence). Trimming stripped 0 bases from V and 8 bases from J, with 14 bases between. The CDR3 runs to 14 residues. The CDR3 coding sequence is TGTGCCTGGAGTGTCTTCCGGGTGGGGGATGAGCAGTTCTTC. The encoded protein is CAWSVFRVGDEQFF.

The rearrangement links TRBV6-5 to TRBJ2-1, with a weak D call TRBD2 (5 bases). Germline-derived CDR1 and CDR2 are MNHEY and SVGAGI. V lost 6 bases and J 4 bases, leaving 16 bases between the germline ends. The CDR3 spans 15 residues. CDR3 sequence (DNA): TGTGCCAGCAGCCCCGACGGACTGGGTTACAATGAGCAGTTCTTC. Translating gives CASSPDGLGYNEQFF.

This sequence joins TRBV19 and TRBJ1-1; TRBD1 matches at 12 bases. The CDR3 is 18 residues long. V shed 6 bases and J 0 bases; nucleotides not matched to a gene: 11. Germline CDR1 is LNHDA and CDR2 is SQIVND (reference sequence). The CDR3 reads CASSRDRGLVHMNTEAFF. The CDR3 DNA follows: TGTGCCAGTAGCCGGGACAGGGGGCTTGTTCACATGAACACTGAAGCTTTCTTT.

This clone was detected once. This chain joins TRBV7-2 and TRBJ2-7, with D unresolved. Germline assignment: CDR1 SGHTA and CDR2 FQGNSA. The length of the CDR3 is 14 residues. V dropped 1 base and J dropped 5 bases, with 12 bases sitting between them. In nucleotides, the CDR3 is TGTGCCAGCAGCTTAGTTTCGCCAGGAGACGAGCAGTACTTC. It is translated as CASSLVSPGDEQYF.